A single sample is the source of the 2 T cell receptor beta chains below, sequenced in a study of blood T cell repertoires in COVID-19. Using immunoSEQ multiplex PCR, the repertoire was profiled, and TCRdb retains in-frame clones only, with some absent. The sample contains 100,000 to 150,000 clones, around 85% of which appear only once. Input material: peripheral blood. These receptors were taken from a woman aged 80 or over with COVID-19, enrolled during active disease.

The rearrangement joins TRBV7-9 to TRBJ2-2, with 12 bases identical to TRBD2. V lost 6 bases, J lost 2 bases, and 7 bases stayed unmatched. The length of the CDR3 is 17 residues. Germline V gene sequence: CDR1 SEHNR, CDR2 FQNEAQ (reference sequence). Here the CDR3 reads CASRLTSGRPNTGELFF. The CDR3 bases are TGTGCCAGCAGGTTAACTAGCGGGAGGCCCAACACCGGGGAGCTGTTTTTT. The whole variable domain, filled in from reference TRBV7-9 and TRBJ2-2, reads DTGVSQNPRHKITKRGQNVTFRCDPISEHNRLYWYRQTLGQGPEFLTYFQNEAQLEKSRLLSDRFSAERPKGSFSTLEIQRTEQGDSAMYLCASRLTSGRPNTGELFFGEGSRLTVL.

The J gene is TRBJ2-7, the V gene TRBV24-1, with D possibly TRBD1 on 6 matching bases. Germline V gene lookup returns CDR1 KGHDR and CDR2 SFDVKD. The CDR3 consists of 14 residues. Trimming took off 3 bases at V and 5 bases at J, with 13 bases between the two ends. The CDR3 protein is CATSDPQGSDEQYF. Here the CDR3 DNA reads TGTGCCACCAGTGATCCACAGGGTTCTGACGAGCAGTACTTC.